This T cell receptor beta chain was profiled in a study of cytomegalovirus exposure and HLA in healthy donors (dated by TCRdb to between 2016 and 2019). In the study overall: In an earlier analysis of several hundred of the donors, around 290 Gb of sequence data and about 110 million unique TCR beta sequences from about 179 million T cells were reported. An early release that covered fewer than 800 HLA-typed donors contained approximately 300 gigabases of sequencing data and around 80 million unique TCR sequences. Among the approximately 400 genotyped donors, approximately 76% belonged to the genetic ancestry cluster associated with self-reported Caucasian donors. The study aimed to test whether signatures of past pathogen exposure could be identified by cataloging public T cell receptors. The T cell repertoires of 670 or so subjects were profiled by immunosequencing and related to cytomegalovirus serostatus. Besides the first cohort of roughly 640 subjects, a separate validation cohort made up of over a hundred different subjects was used. To predict cytomegalovirus infection status, the study combined high-throughput TCR immunosequencing, statistical association of individual TCRs with disease status, and machine learning. A later analysis re-examined previously published TCR beta repertoires from roughly 650 donors and added high-resolution HLA genotyping to investigate patterns of TCR occurrence. Rather than drawing on any new phenotypic data, the later analysis identified candidate immune exposures from TCR beta sequences and the way those sequences occurred across donors. An earlier analysis of 587 of the donors used high-throughput TCR beta sequencing to judge whether each TCR beta V gene segment behaved as functional or pseudogenic. Donor age, sex, ethnicity and CMV serostatus were collected together with the repertoire data. In a later genetic analysis, genome-wide SNP genotypes for 398 of the 666 donors were used, and that subset was treated as a discovery cohort. All discovery cohort repertoires had been generated on a single sequencing platform. Class I and class II HLA loci were covered by the typing at four-digit resolution. Typing coverage varied by locus: about 629-640 donors for A, B, C, DRB1 and DQB1; under 550 for DQA1; 606 for DPA1; roughly 450 for DPB1. Five DR-DQ haplotypes were handled as single units for association and clustering, since linkage in the cohort was strong. Among roughly 400 genotyped donors of the cohort, an average of about 240,000 unique TCR beta nucleotide sequences were sequenced per donor, roughly 20% of them non-productive.

In total, roughly 670 healthy bone marrow donors made up the cohort. At the time of sampling, all cohort members were nominally healthy, though unrecorded immune exposures were likely present. The donor was CMV seropositive and belonged to the group of a few hundred seropositive cohort members. Each donor provided a peripheral blood sample, and peripheral blood mononuclear cells were used for TCR beta sequencing. Genomic DNA was extracted from the blood cell samples with the Qiagen DNeasy Blood Extraction Kit. Comments on this clone: No cognate antigen has been identified for it. No much larger clone is present one base from it, and per-base qualities are unavailable.

The library was built by means of the immunoSEQ multiplex PCR assay. For the multiplex PCR, a mixture combining 60 forward primers for TCR Vbeta segments and 13 reverse primers for TCR Jbeta segments was used. A multiplex PCR assay on genomic DNA amplified the CDR3 region of rearranged TCR beta genes. The amplified TCR beta libraries were sequenced on the Illumina HiSeq System as 87-base-pair reads. The paper's processing steps were these. A later analysis tallied around 87 million unique TCR beta chains across the 640 or so repertoires, and about 10 million of those chains were shared by two or more donors. To remove PCR and sequencing errors, raw reads were error-corrected and collapsed into unique sequences using a nearest-neighbor algorithm that merged closely related sequences. CDR3 sequences were aligned to IMGT reference sequences to assign V, D and J gene segments. For a sequence to be retained, a match of at least six nucleotides was required to both a V gene segment and a J gene segment. Rearrangements were classified as productive when the CDR3 lacked stop codons and remained in frame with V and J, and all other rearrangements were classified as non-productive. Following IMGT convention, CDR3 was defined as the stretch from the second conserved V-encoded cysteine up to the conserved J-encoded phenylalanine. Sequences without an unambiguous match to a single V gene segment were excluded from the earlier analysis of about 630 of the donors. In an earlier analysis of a few hundred of the donors, a V segment was called functional when productive rearrangements were above 56.7%, and segregating when the standard deviation between donors exceeded 5%. A statistical classification framework was developed to diagnose cytomegalovirus status using the catalog of TCR beta chain sequences. A later analysis assigned V and J genes by comparing TCR nucleotide sequences with IMGT/GENE-DB human TR gene sequences. Using the TCRdist pipeline, a later analysis assigned CDR3 sequences along with most-parsimonious VDJ recombination scenarios. A later analysis defined each TCR beta chain by its CDR3 amino acid sequence plus V-gene family, and excluded reads lacking a unique V-gene family. As a way to deal with suspected cross-contamination and a sequencing artifact, a later analysis dropped more than 500 nucleotide sequences that were highly shared and had low generation probability. In a later analysis, a clonal expansion index for each public chain was calculated from normalized within-repertoire ranks of inferred template counts. Generation probabilities in a later analysis came from a VDJ recombination model fitted to out-of-frame rearrangements, and those results were checked against IGoR. A later analysis scored TCR-TCR, TCR-HLA and TCR-CMV co-occurrence with hypergeometric tests, applying a repertoire-size bias correction to TCR pairs. A later analysis estimated false discovery rates by permuting HLA or CMV assignments 20 times. In a later analysis, co-occurring TCRs were grouped using DBSCAN, with TCRdist sequence similarity added in when clustering inside HLA-allele-positive subsets. For co-occurrence clustering, repertoires with fewer than 30,000 or more than 120,000 public chains were excluded, along with roughly 5 repertoires with anomalous nucleotide sharing. Imported from immuneACCESS, the table was reduced by TCRdb to in-frame sequences with V and J called. These copies leave out some clones; in studies compared against another copy, an unresolved V gene accounts for under half, and the cause of the remainder is not known. The V and J calls and clone size come from that table; D and trimming were worked out from the DNA. The sample table holds about 64,000 clones, of which under 85% were seen once. The ten largest clones represent approximately 4.8% of the sample.

Points the paper makes about the study in general: In a later analysis, several top co-occurrence clusters were reported to appear linked to parvovirus B19, influenza, CMV and Epstein-Barr virus. Because the 87-base-pair reads could not distinguish some IMGT-functional V segments, including TRBV6-2 and TRBV6-3, those segments were excluded. Compared with equally common non-associated chains, HLA-associated TCR beta chains in a later analysis were more clonally expanded and had lower generation probabilities. Assigning TCR associations to individual alleles was difficult when HLA alleles, especially DR and DQ, strongly co-occurred. In both the original and validation cohorts, the classifier was reported to diagnose cytomegalovirus status with high specificity and sensitivity. According to a later genetic analysis, donors in an Asian-associated ancestry cluster had fewer N-insertions in productive TCRs than the approximately 650-donor mean. The earlier analysis of some 560 of the donors excluded some 15 rarely observed V segments, including chromosome 9 orphons, because counts were too low. Immune exposure information for the cohort was limited to CMV serostatus. Linkage disequilibrium might explain the correlated functional status among segregating V segments, but an unknown experimental factor could not be excluded. A further reported finding was that TCR beta sequences accurately predicted the HLA-A and HLA-B alleles for most subjects in the first cohort. In vitro tests confirmed that three of the cytomegalovirus-associated TCR beta chains recognize cytomegalovirus antigens. Because HLA typing was missing for some donors at each locus, association tests included only the typed subset. In this cohort, only TCR beta chains were sequenced, and detectable features were limited by the absence of alpha or paired-chain data. The presence/absence analyses assumed that sequencing depth was roughly uniform across donors, and that assumption may not be true. Across donors, most TCR sequences were observed very rarely, whereas some public TCRs were present in many individuals. The study listed 164 TCR beta chains as associated with cytomegalovirus. In a later analysis, TCR association rates were found to vary across HLA loci, with the most associated TCRs seen for DRB1 alleles and the fewest for HLA-C alleles. The sequencing pipeline was judged likely to have produced a cluster of highly shared sequence variants as a technical artifact. The authors suggested that the approach could potentially be generalized to other disease states and immunological phenotypes. A later analysis found that most CMV-associated TCR beta chains appeared HLA-restricted, with HLA associations seemingly driven largely by CMV exposure. A later genetic analysis associated a missense DCLRE1C variant with V-gene and J-gene trimming of TCR beta chains, and an independent cohort replicated the association. Broadly in line with IMGT annotations, most TCR beta V segments showed up in productive rearrangements about 87% or about 30% of the time in an earlier analysis of several hundred of the donors. Specific HLA alleles were associated with 18,000 or so TCR beta sequences at a false discovery rate of 0.05 in a later analysis.

From a lookup of the germline V gene (reference sequence), CDR1 and CDR2 are MNHEY and SMNVEV. Here V drops 1 base and J drops 5 bases, and the junction holds 4 bases not matched to any gene. The CDR3 spans 15 residues, from the cysteine through the phenylalanine. Only CDR3 DNA is held: 45 bases, read in frame from base 1. The sequencing input was PBMCs. The chain is made from TRBV27 and TRBJ2-5, and 10 bases in between align with TRBD1. The TCR was taken from a male donor in good health and CMV-seropositive. The CDR3 region reads CASSLYGTGVETQYF. At the DNA level, the sequence is TGTGCCAGCAGTTTATATGGGACAGGGGTTGAGACCCAGTACTTC.